These 18 T cell receptor beta chains originate from one sample sequenced in a study of blood T cells in healthy people across ages (dated by TCRdb to 2014 to 2015). Library creation used 5' RACE. For sequencing, an Illumina HiSeq 2500 was employed. A second roughly 6 to 12 cycle PCR used a sample-barcoded 5' primer and a J-beta primer mix. TCRdb passed the public sequencing reads through fastp at Q25 and MiXCR, retaining productive beta sequences. Each entry merges the rows of one CDR3 protein and shows their most common DNA and genes. The sample contains 700,000 to 1,000,000 distinct CDR3 sequences, around two fifths of them found a single time. The ten top clones hold roughly 18% of the sample. The specimen was blood. These receptor sequences come from a man aged 55 to 70 in good health.

The chain is built from TRBV4-1 and TRBJ1-1; 12 bases are shared with TRBD1. This CDR3 spans 16 amino acids. Per germline, CDR1 MGHRA and CDR2 YSYEKL. The J segment lost 1 base and the V segment lost 7 bases, leaving 7 bases of the junction unmatched. Here the CDR3 DNA reads TGCGCCAGCAAGCCGGGACAGGGGGCTGCGAACACTGAAGCTTTCTTT. Its protein is CASKPGQGAANTEAFF.

This clonotype came up a few times. The rearrangement links TRBV6-2 or TRBV6-3 to TRBJ2-7, with 10 positions matching TRBD1. This CDR3 is 18 amino acids long. Per the germline V gene, CDR1 is MNHEY and CDR2 is SVGEGT. The V gene end was trimmed by 2 bases and the J gene end by 5 bases; junction bases not matched to a gene: 15. CDR3 bases: TGTGCCAGCAGTTACGGTCGTGTGGGGACAGGGGTTACGGACGAGCAGTACTTC. Its protein is CASSYGRVGTGVTDEQYF.

To note about this clonotype: Compared with germline, one end of the junction differs, possibly owing to a read error. This chain links TRBV12-3 or TRBV12-4 with TRBJ1-2; the D is unclear. This CDR3 contains 12 residues. DNA of the CDR3: TGTCCCAGCAGTTTGAGTAACTATGGCTACACCTTC. This sequence encodes CPSSLSNYGYTF.

This chain links TRBV21-1 with TRBJ2-7. TRBV21-1 is tagged as a pseudogene. This CDR3 is 18 amino acids long. In DNA form, the CDR3 reads TGTGCCAGCAGCAAAGAGGGTGACAAGTACCTGAGGTCCTACGAGCAGTACTTC. Protein: CASSKEGDKYLRSYEQYF.

This clonotype came up many times. This chain links TRBV7-2 with TRBJ2-5; either TRBD1 or TRBD2 may supply D (6 bases each). The V gene's germline CDR1 is SGHTA and CDR2 FQGNSA. The CDR3 covers 14 residues. The ends were cut back, 2 bases at V and 1 base at J, with 8 bases in the middle. The chain's CDR3 is CASSLTGAQETQYF. The CDR3 nucleotides read TGTGCCAGCAGCTTAACGGGGGCCCAAGAGACCCAGTACTTC.

At least ten counts were recorded for this clonotype. The chain joins TRBV7-2 to TRBJ2-7; either TRBD1 or TRBD2 may fit D (5 bases each). The V end lost 1 base, the J end lost 4 bases, and 17 bases lay between the germline ends. Germline V gene data show CDR1 as SGHTA and CDR2 as FQGNSA. The length of the CDR3 is 16 residues. CDR3 DNA sequence: TGTGCCAGCAGCTTAGACCCGGGGCCAGAACTGTACGAGCAGTACTTC. This translates into CASSLDPGPELYEQYF. Filled out from reference TRBV7-2 and TRBJ2-7, the complete variable domain reads GAGVSQSPSNKVTEKGKDVELRCDPISGHTALYWYRQSLGQGLEFLIYFQGNSAPDKSGLPSDRFSAERTGGSVSTLTIQRTQQEDSAVYLCASSLDPGPELYEQYFGPGTRLTVT.

About this clonotype itself: A read error may produce the germline difference seen at one junction end. This rearrangement joins TRBV9 to TRBJ2-7; D gene uncertain. The CDR3 runs 15 residues. Germline assignment: CDR1 SGDLS and CDR2 YYNGEE. In nucleotides, the CDR3 is TGTGCCAGCAGCGGCCGGACGAAGGGCTCCGACGAGCAGTACTTC. Translating gives CASSGRTKGSDEQYF.

CDR3 in amino acids: CSARDPRGFPNNEQFF. CDR3 coding DNA: TGCAGTGCTAGAGATCCGAGGGGGTTTCCGAACAATGAGCAGTTCTTC. The chain recombines TRBV20-1 with TRBJ2-1, with D perhaps matching TRBD1 (6 bases). In germline, CDR1 is DFQATT, CDR2 SNEGSKA (reference sequence). The CDR3 sequence is 16 residues long. V dropped 0 bases and J dropped 5 bases, with 17 bases sitting between them.

V is TRBV27 and J is TRBJ1-6, with 7 positions matching TRBD1. Trimming at V came to 7 bases and at J to 7 bases, leaving 7 bases not matched to a gene. Germline assignment: CDR1 MNHEY and CDR2 SMNVEV (reference sequence). The CDR3 is 14 residues long. CDR3 sequence (DNA): TGTGCCAGCAAGCTAGACAGGGAGAATTCACCCCTCCACTTT. This gives the protein CASKLDRENSPLHF.

This clonotype was seen only once. This chain uses TRBV12-3 or TRBV12-4 with TRBJ2-1; 12 bases are a match to TRBD1. CDR3 size: 16 residues. With V trimmed by 2 bases and J by 8 bases, 7 bases remained unmatched. CDR3 nucleotide sequence: TGTGCCAGCAGTTTAAGGGGACAGGGGGCTTTCGATGAGCAGTTCTTC. Translation: CASSLRGQGAFDEQFF.

The gene calls are TRBV29-1 and TRBJ2-7; D unclear. V lost 2 bases and J 4 bases, leaving 6 bases between the germline ends. Germline V gene sequence: CDR1 SQVTM, CDR2 ANQGSEA. The length of the CDR3 is 11 residues. The CDR3 sequence is CSVEWEYEQYF. For the CDR3, the DNA is TGCAGCGTTGAATGGGAATACGAGCAGTACTTC.

This clonotype is a singleton in its sample. This chain joins TRBV2 and TRBJ1-5, with a tentative D call TRBD1 (5 bases). With 6 bases removed from V and 3 bases from J, the gap between germline ends came to 9 bases. CDR3 length: 13 residues. Germline V gene lookup returns CDR1 SNHLY and CDR2 FYNNEI. The DNA of the CDR3 is TGTGCCAGCAGAACCGGGACCAATCAGCCCCAGCATTTT. Protein product: CASRTGTNQPQHF.

This clonotype was found a few times. This chain uses TRBV29-1 with TRBJ2-7; 10 nucleotides match TRBD1. CDR3 length equals 15 residues. CDR1 is SQVTM and CDR2 is ANQGSEA in the germline V gene. Germline trimming cut 3 bases from V and 7 bases from J; bases unmatched to any gene: 12. The CDR3 sequence: CSVDKGQGIYNEQYF. The CDR3 DNA reads TGCAGCGTTGACAAGGGACAGGGGATCTACAATGAGCAGTACTTC.

V usage is TRBV5-5 and J usage is TRBJ2-1; D remains unclear. The CDR3 length is 13 residues. Germline values: CDR1 SGHKS, CDR2 YYEKEE (reference sequence). V lost 0 bases to trimming and J lost 3 bases, with 4 bases between them. CDR3 nucleotides: TGTGCCAGCAGCTTGGCCTTCTACAATGAGCAGTTCTTC. Its translation is CASSLAFYNEQFF.

The V call is TRBV10-3, the J call TRBJ2-6; D unresolved. The germline CDR1 and CDR2 sequences are ENHRY and SYGVKD. There are 16 residues in the CDR3. V lost 4 bases and J 0 bases, leaving 10 bases between the germline ends. CDR3 protein: CAISGNGTSGANVLTF. The CDR3 nucleotides are TGTGCCATCAGTGGAAACGGAACCTCTGGGGCCAACGTCCTGACTTTC.

V and J are TRBV12-3 or TRBV12-4 and TRBJ2-7; D ambiguous. Between the trimmed V and J ends, which lost 8 bases and 2 bases, there was a span of 13 bases. The CDR3 has 13 residues. CDR3 sequence reads: CASAVQIPYEQYF. DNA of the CDR3: TGTGCCAGCGCCGTACAGATCCCCTACGAGCAGTACTTC.

In its sample, this clonotype was seen once. The rearrangement links TRBV9 to TRBJ2-3, with 10 nucleotides matching TRBD2. Germline V lookup: CDR1 SGDLS, CDR2 YYNGEE. V shed 1 base, J shed 7 bases, and the junction held 3 bases outside the gene matches. The CDR3 length is 14 residues. CDR3 amino acids: CASSVSGGAYTQYF. CDR3 nucleotide sequence: TGTGCCAGCAGCGTAAGCGGGGGGGCATATACGCAGTATTTT.

For this clonotype: One end of the junction is discordant with germline, which a read error may explain. The rearrangement links TRBV7-9 to TRBJ2-1; TRBD1 aligns across 8 bases. The CDR3 loop spans 15 amino acids. Germline V lookup: CDR1 SEHNR, CDR2 FQNEAQ (reference sequence). The CDR3 DNA reads as TGTGCCAGCAGACCGGACAGGGCAGAGGACAAGGAGCAGTTCTTC. Encoded protein: CASRPDRAEDKEQFF.